The clone carrying this T cell receptor beta chain came up once. The antigen remains unidentified. The table came from immunoSEQ multiplex PCR; TCRdb's copy has only in-frame clones and leaves some out. The sample shows roughly 1,500,000 clones, roughly 98% of them seen only once. This entry comes from a study of shared clonotypes between healthy human individuals. Whole-study findings and limits: With several donors compared, 4% to 5% of naive CD4 clonotypes were shared. The donor pool, a small one, limited the genetic and exposure-history diversity represented.

Per germline, CDR1 SGHVS and CDR2 FQNEAQ. The CDR3 is 17 amino acids. Trimming removed 1 base from V and 3 bases from J; junction bases left unmatched: 5. The sequence came from a man younger than 45 in good health. The chain combines TRBV7-8 with TRBJ2-2, with 10 bases fitting TRBD2. The sample was naive CD4+ T cells sorted from blood. Subset meaning: CD45RA+ positively selected. The CDR3 DNA follows: TGTGCCAGCAGCTTAGTAGCGGGAGGACTTTACACCGGGGAGCTGTTTTTT. Encoded protein: CASSLVAGGLYTGELFF.